This record looks at one T cell receptor beta chain sequence and its context. Its antigen is unknown. Nothing much larger sits one base from this clone, and base qualities are not available. This sample is part of a study of blood T cell repertoires in COVID-19 (TCRdb year 2020). At the level of the whole study: The collaborator samples originated in the United States, Italy and Spain and spanned the acute and convalescent phases of COVID-19. The material from the prospective study consisted of cDNA or gDNA derived from T cells, B-cell-depleted T cells, or PBMCs. The repertoires were released in a freely available public database intended as a resource for research on the immune response to SARS-CoV-2. HLA class I and class II types, where available, came from metadata supplied by the sample provider rather than from assay-based typing. Subjects who had been exposed to COVID-19, were actively infected with it, or had recovered from it provided the deeply sampled blood TCRbeta repertoires that made up the dataset. The samples were drawn from the first 160 participants of the ongoing ImmuneRACE study and from 1,254 subjects provided by 6 global collaborators. A de-identified subject ID, COVID-19 status, age in years and sex were almost always included in the sample metadata. Summary of the overall study and its limitations: The amount of clinical and demographic metadata varied by source and participant and was provided uncurated.

The immunoSEQ Assay, a bias-controlled multiplex PCR, was used to amplify TCRbeta CDR3 regions from genomic DNA. The authors' analysis ran thus. Nucleated cell counts per sample were estimated from amplification of reference gene primers within the assay. Sequence reads were collapsed and filtered to measure the absolute abundance of every unique TCRbeta CDR3 rearrangement. For each sample, productive Simpson clonality was calculated by taking the square root of Simpson's diversity index across productive rearrangements. TCRdb stores this immuneACCESS table with in-frame sequences only. Part of the clones is absent; in the studies checked, under half of the shortfall reflects unresolved V genes, and no reason is known for the rest. The V and J calls and clone size come from that table; D and trimming were worked out from the DNA. The sample has around 150,000 clones on record, 75% to 85% of them singletons. The ten top clones hold 4.5% of the sample.

Each collaborating institution followed its own protocols to collect whole blood in K2EDTA tubes. For TCRbeta analysis, collaborators shipped samples as frozen whole blood, isolated PBMCs, or DNA extracted from either of those sample types. Sequences SGHKS (CDR1) and YYEKEE (CDR2) are obtained from the germline V gene (reference sequence). Including cysteine and phenylalanine, the CDR3 has 17 amino acids. Kept here is only the CDR3 DNA, which spans 51 bases and is read in frame from base 1. Trimming leaves V shorter by 0 bases and J shorter by 7 bases, with the junction holding 14 bases beyond the gene matches.

Sequenced material: peripheral blood. The sequence joins TRBV5-5 to TRBJ2-3, with TRBD1 matching 7 junction bases. The TCR originated in a woman aged 80 or over with active or convalescent COVID-19. CDR3 region: CASSLASGQLLFHTQYF. DNA sequence: TGTGCCAGCAGCTTGGCATCGGGACAGCTATTGTTTCATACGCAGTATTTT.